This TCR beta chain was recovered during a study of T cell repertoires in cytomegalovirus infection. Study information: Matching HLA type, along with CMV infection, was indicated by public TCR beta signatures.

As regards this clonotype: What it binds is unknown.

Per the germline V gene, CDR1 is LNHDA and CDR2 is SQIVND (reference sequence). This CDR3 is 14 amino acids long. Between the trimmed V and J ends, which lost 9 bases and 8 bases, there was a span of 17 bases. TCRdb itself ran the reads through MiXCR, one entry per CDR3 protein. In the table there are some 450,000 distinct CDR3 sequences, roughly 31% of which are singletons. General study points: HLA-C-restricted CMV-specific TCR beta clonotypes prevailed in the ex vivo response.

The specimen sequenced was PBMCs. V and J are TRBV19 and TRBJ1-6, with D perhaps matching TRBD1 (6 bases). The receptor's source is a human donor in good health (CMV status not recorded). Some clones in this sample may be carry-over from other donors' samples. CDR3 protein: CASHREGMDSPLHF. CDR3 DNA: TGTGCCAGCCACAGGGAAGGAATGGATTCACCCCTCCACTTT.